The rows below give T cell receptor beta chains drawn from one sample of a study of T cell responses to AZD1222 COVID-19 vaccine. The table came from immunoSEQ multiplex PCR; TCRdb's copy has only in-frame clones and leaves some out. Seen here are 150,000 to 200,000 clones, about 90% observed once, and the top ten hold around 1%. This material consisted of peripheral blood, taken 28 days after the second AZD1222 dose. Receptor source: an adult who received the AZD1222 COVID-19 vaccine. The CDR3 runs from the conserved cysteine through the conserved F or W. The D gene is left open where the match is weak. Clone size, where shown, is once, few, many, or a class for clones that have expanded.

d_call,clone_size,v_call,j_call,cdr3_aa,cdr3_nt
-,-,TRBV10-3,TRBJ1-2,CAISGAGGGYGYTF,TGTGCCATCAGTGGAGCTGGTGGAGGCTATGGCTACACCTTC
TRBD2,-,TRBV5-1,TRBJ2-1,CASSRGDKGRNEQFF,TGCGCCAGCAGCCGGGGGGATAAAGGGCGAAATGAGCAGTTCTTC
TRBD1,-,TRBV6-1,TRBJ1-1,CASSEFWRQGYGTEAFF,TGTGCCAGCAGTGAATTTTGGAGACAGGGTTATGGCACTGAAGCTTTCTTT
TRBD1,-,TRBV29-1,TRBJ1-1,CSAKGARTEAFF,TGCAGCGCCAAGGGGGCGCGGACTGAAGCTTTCTTT
-,-,TRBV7-9,TRBJ1-5,CASSLAGDNQPQHF,TGTGCCAGCAGCTTAGCGGGAGACAATCAGCCCCAGCATTTT
TRBD2,-,TRBV9,TRBJ2-5,CASSPGGLAGAQETQYF,TGTGCCAGCAGCCCCGGAGGACTAGCGGGGGCTCAAGAGACCCAGTACTTC
-,-,TRBV10-2,TRBJ1-5,CASSVNPTQPQHF,TGCGCCAGCAGTGTGAACCCGACGCAGCCCCAGCATTTT
TRBD2,-,TRBV7-9,TRBJ2-5,CASSPLRGGYQETQYF,TGTGCCAGCAGCCCCTTGCGGGGGGGATACCAAGAGACCCAGTACTTC
TRBD2,-,TRBV19,TRBJ2-3,CASSMSPSGGGTDTQYF,TGTGCCAGTAGTATGTCGCCTAGCGGGGGAGGCACAGATACGCAGTATTTT
TRBD1,-,TRBV18,TRBJ2-7,CASSQGTGGEDEQYF,TGTGCCAGCTCACAGGGGACAGGGGGCGAAGACGAGCAGTACTTC
-,-,TRBV6-5,TRBJ1-4,CASRLATFNEKLFF,TGTGCCAGCAGACTGGCCACCTTTAATGAAAAACTGTTTTTT
-,-,TRBV7-2,TRBJ1-6,CASSLVGGMVSPLHF,TGTGCCAGCAGCTTAGTCGGGGGGATGGTTTCACCCCTCCACTTT
-,-,TRBV3-1/TRBV3-2,TRBJ1-5,CASSLGPPRNQPQHF,TGTGCCAGCAGCCTTGGGCCCCCTCGCAATCAGCCCCAGCATTTT
-,-,TRBV7-6,TRBJ2-5,CASSLAIGETQYF,TGTGCCAGCAGCTTAGCAATTGGGGAGACCCAGTACTTC
-,-,TRBV7-8,TRBJ2-1,CASSRFWTVYYNEQFF,TGTGCCAGCAGCCGCTTTTGGACAGTCTACTACAATGAGCAGTTCTTC
-,-,TRBV28,TRBJ1-6,CASSFGSYNSPLHF,TGTGCCAGCAGTTTCGGCAGTTATAATTCACCCCTCCACTTT
TRBD1,-,TRBV5-1,TRBJ2-5,CASSWDRRKETQYF,TGCGCCAGCAGCTGGGACAGGCGAAAAGAGACCCAGTACTTC
-,-,TRBV7-8,TRBJ1-2,CASSHARGDGYTF,TGTGCCAGCAGTCACGCGCGGGGGGATGGCTACACCTTC
-,-,TRBV6-1,TRBJ2-7,CASSERKDPAYEQYF,TGTGCCAGCAGTGAAAGGAAGGACCCCGCGTACGAGCAGTACTTC
TRBD1,-,TRBV6-6,TRBJ1-4,CASSSRDRGQGKLFF,TGTGCCAGCAGTTCCCGGGACAGGGGGCAAGGAAAACTGTTTTTT
-,-,TRBV10-2,TRBJ1-6,CASSEGRSFTYNSPLHF,TGCGCCAGCAGTGAGGGACGCAGTTTCACCTATAATTCACCCCTCCACTTT
-,-,TRBV5-1,TRBJ1-1,CASSSPRRGEAFF,TGCGCCAGCAGCTCCCCTCGTCGCGGAGAAGCTTTCTTT
-,-,TRBV2,TRBJ1-1,CASTSRAVAFF,TGTGCCAGCACCTCCAGGGCGGTAGCTTTCTTT
-,-,TRBV4-1,TRBJ1-2,CASSQGIPNYGYTF,TGCGCCAGCAGCCAAGGGATCCCTAACTATGGCTACACCTTC
-,once,TRBV6-2/TRBV6-3,TRBJ2-5,CASSYFGGTQYF,TGTGCCAGCAGTTACTTCGGGGGGACCCAGTACTTC
-,-,TRBV9,TRBJ2-2,CASSPFGGGLTGELFF,TGTGCCAGCAGCCCATTTGGGGGGGGGCTCACCGGGGAGCTGTTTTTT
-,-,TRBV6-5,TRBJ1-3,CASRPQVLSGNTIYF,TGTGCCAGCAGACCGCAGGTACTCTCTGGAAACACCATATATTTT
-,-,TRBV11-1,TRBJ1-1,CASTSTGRDTEAFF,TGTGCCAGCACCTCGACCGGACGGGACACTGAAGCTTTCTTT
TRBD1,-,TRBV7-3,TRBJ2-1,CASSLLPGQGFEQFF,TGTGCCAGCAGCCTACTACCGGGACAGGGGTTTGAGCAGTTCTTC
-,-,TRBV4-1,TRBJ1-1,CASSHFKLNTEAFF,TGCGCCAGCAGCCACTTCAAGCTGAACACTGAAGCTTTCTTT
-,-,TRBV6-1,TRBJ2-7,CASSELTDTYEQYF,TGTGCCAGCAGTGAACTGACAGATACCTACGAGCAGTACTTC
-,-,TRBV4-2,TRBJ1-6,CASSQAPRAAADYNSPLHF,TGTGCCAGCAGCCAAGCCCCCCGAGCGGCAGCTGACTATAATTCACCCCTCCACTTT
TRBD2,-,TRBV6-5,TRBJ2-2,CATAGAQGNTGELFF,TGTGCCACAGCGGGGGCCCAAGGGAACACCGGGGAGCTGTTTTTT
-,once,TRBV2,TRBJ1-5,CASSEVLNSQHF,TGTGCCAGCAGTGAGGTTTTGAACAGTCAGCATTTT
TRBD1,few,TRBV6-5,TRBJ2-7,CASSRDSYEQYF,TGTGCCAGCAGTAGGGACAGCTACGAGCAGTACTTC
-,-,TRBV7-9,TRBJ2-5,CASSLGQGHETQYF,TGTGCCAGCAGCTTAGGGCAGGGCCACGAGACCCAGTACTTC
-,-,TRBV12-3/TRBV12-4,TRBJ1-3,CASSLTVGNTIYF,TGTGCCAGCAGTTTGACGGTCGGAAACACCATATATTTT
-,-,TRBV30,TRBJ1-1,CAPPPRGGAFF,TGTGCCCCACCCCCCCGGGGTGGGGCTTTCTTT
-,-,TRBV3-1/TRBV3-2,TRBJ1-5,CASSQGGGGQPQHF,TGTGCCAGCAGCCAAGGAGGGGGGGGACAGCCCCAGCATTTT
-,few,TRBV27,TRBJ2-2,CASREIGQGAGELFF,TGTGCCAGCAGGGAAATAGGGCAGGGAGCCGGGGAGCTGTTTTTT
-,-,TRBV6-1,TRBJ1-4,CASSDPGTPSAKLFF,TGTGCCAGCAGTGATCCTGGGACCCCCTCTGCAAAACTGTTTTTT
TRBD1,-,TRBV5-1,TRBJ1-3,CASSLTGALSENTIYF,TGCGCCAGCAGCCTGACAGGGGCCCTCAGTGAAAACACCATATATTTT
-,once,TRBV7-6,TRBJ1-2,CASSRHEGRGSMGYTF,TGTGCCAGCAGCCGCCATGAGGGGAGGGGGTCTATGGGCTACACCTTC
-,-,TRBV30,TRBJ1-5,CAWSSGGNQPQHF,TGTGCCTGGAGTAGTGGTGGCAATCAGCCCCAGCATTTT
-,-,TRBV6-6,TRBJ1-3,CASSYPGRQGNTIYF,TGTGCCAGCAGTTACCCGGGCAGGCAAGGAAACACCATATATTTT
-,-,TRBV5-1,TRBJ2-6,CASSLGFSGANVLTF,TGCGCCAGCAGCTTAGGGTTCTCTGGGGCCAACGTCCTGACTTTC
-,-,TRBV3-1/TRBV3-2,TRBJ2-7,CASSQPPYFYEQYF,TGTGCCAGCAGCCAGCCGCCTTACTTCTACGAGCAGTACTTC
TRBD1,-,TRBV6-1,TRBJ1-4,CASSEAGQGVLSIGGDEKLFF,TGTGCCAGCAGTGAAGCAGGACAGGGTGTATTGAGTATTGGGGGGGATGAAAAACTGTTTTTT
-,-,TRBV11-2,TRBJ2-5,CASKRSFQETQYF,TGTGCCAGCAAACGGTCTTTCCAAGAGACCCAGTACTTC
-,once,TRBV18,TRBJ1-2,CASSLGGPGRGTAYGYTF,TGTGCCAGCTCCCTCGGGGGACCGGGCCGAGGGACGGCCTATGGCTACACCTTC
-,-,TRBV6-1,TRBJ1-4,CASSEAVGVTNEKLFF,TGTGCCAGCAGTGAAGCGGTTGGGGTAACTAATGAAAAACTGTTTTTT
-,-,TRBV9,TRBJ1-1,CASSVGQPNTEAFF,TGTGCCAGCAGCGTTGGACAGCCGAACACTGAAGCTTTCTTT
-,-,TRBV27,TRBJ2-3,CASSPYGLGGTDTQYF,TGTGCCAGCAGTCCTTACGGACTTGGGGGCACAGATACGCAGTATTTT
-,-,TRBV29-1,TRBJ2-1,CSAGTSYNEQFF,TGCAGCGCAGGGACATCCTACAATGAGCAGTTCTTC
-,-,TRBV4-2,TRBJ1-2,CASSQGSRLGYTF,TGTGCCAGCAGCCAAGGATCCAGGCTCGGCTACACCTTC
-,-,TRBV6-1,TRBJ1-4,CASSGRRVGRGEKLFF,TGTGCCAGCAGTGGTCGGAGAGTGGGAAGAGGTGAAAAACTGTTTTTT
TRBD1,-,TRBV18,TRBJ1-6,CASSQQGTGGSPLHF,TGTGCCAGCTCACAACAAGGGACAGGGGGATCACCCCTCCACTTT
-,-,TRBV6-5,TRBJ1-1,CASSPRGVEGTEAFF,TGTGCCAGCAGTCCTCGGGGGGTAGAGGGCACTGAAGCTTTCTTT
-,few,TRBV5-1,TRBJ1-1,CASSWDMNTEAFF,TGCGCCAGCAGTTGGGATATGAACACTGAAGCTTTCTTT